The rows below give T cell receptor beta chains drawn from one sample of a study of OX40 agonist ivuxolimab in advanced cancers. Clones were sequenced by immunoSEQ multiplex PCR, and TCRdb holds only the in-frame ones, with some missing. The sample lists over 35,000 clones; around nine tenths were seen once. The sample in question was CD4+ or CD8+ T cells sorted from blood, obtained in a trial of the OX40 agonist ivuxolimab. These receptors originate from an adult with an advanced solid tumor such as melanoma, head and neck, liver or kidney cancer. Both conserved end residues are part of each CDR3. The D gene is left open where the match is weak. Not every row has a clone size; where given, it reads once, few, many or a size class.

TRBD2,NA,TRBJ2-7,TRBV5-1,CASSWGGYEQYF,TGCGCCAGCAGTTGGGGGGGCTACGAGCAGTACTTC
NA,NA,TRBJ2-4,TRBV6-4,CASRKGGNIQYF,TGTGCCAGCAGGAAGGGGGGCAACATTCAGTACTTC
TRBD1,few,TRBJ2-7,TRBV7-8,CASSQDRGYEQYF,TGTGCCAGCAGCCAGGACAGGGGCTACGAGCAGTACTTC
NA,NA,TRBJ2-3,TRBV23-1,CASSQSDRTDTQYF,TGCGCCAGCAGTCAATCTGACAGAACAGATACGCAGTATTTT
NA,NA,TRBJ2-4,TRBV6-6,CASSDRVAKNIQYF,TGTGCCAGCAGCGATAGGGTAGCCAAAAACATTCAGTACTTC
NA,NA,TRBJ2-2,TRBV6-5,CASRAPQPGELFF,TGTGCCAGCAGGGCGCCACAACCCGGGGAGCTGTTTTTT
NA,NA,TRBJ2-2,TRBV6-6,CASSQGRPGTGELFF,TGTGCCAGCAGTCAAGGCAGGCCTGGAACCGGGGAGCTGTTTTTT
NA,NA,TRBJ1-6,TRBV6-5,CASSDRIYNSPLHF,TGTGCCAGCAGCGACAGGATTTATAATTCACCCCTCCACTTT
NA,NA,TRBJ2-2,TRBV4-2,CASSQAGVSSGTGELFF,TGTGCCAGCAGCCAAGCGGGGGTTAGCTCCGGCACCGGGGAGCTGTTTTTT
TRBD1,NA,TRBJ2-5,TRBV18,CASSLLRGQLGQETQYF,TGTGCCAGCTCACTCCTTAGGGGGCAGCTAGGACAAGAGACCCAGTACTTC
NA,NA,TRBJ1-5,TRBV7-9,CASSGWGDKGNQPQHF,TGTGCCAGCAGTGGATGGGGGGATAAAGGCAATCAGCCCCAGCATTTT